This T cell receptor (beta chain) was profiled in a study of technical replicates of blood from a few donors. The method was immunoSEQ multiplex PCR; TCRdb's version includes in-frame clones alone and lacks a portion of them. The sample contains just over 80,000 clones, around 96% of which appear only once. Per the germline V gene, CDR1 is SQVTM and CDR2 is ANQGSEA. This CDR3 spans 18 amino acids. The J segment lost 5 bases and the V segment lost 3 bases, leaving 19 bases of the junction unmatched. The TCR comes from a human donor in good health. The V and J genes are TRBV29-1 and TRBJ1-2; TRBD1 matches 9 bases. Material for sequencing was T cells isolated from PBMCs. The CDR3 loop reads CSVESRDRVDRAAYGYTF. CDR3 nucleotide sequence: TGCAGCGTTGAGAGTCGGGACAGGGTCGATAGGGCTGCATATGGCTACACCTTC.